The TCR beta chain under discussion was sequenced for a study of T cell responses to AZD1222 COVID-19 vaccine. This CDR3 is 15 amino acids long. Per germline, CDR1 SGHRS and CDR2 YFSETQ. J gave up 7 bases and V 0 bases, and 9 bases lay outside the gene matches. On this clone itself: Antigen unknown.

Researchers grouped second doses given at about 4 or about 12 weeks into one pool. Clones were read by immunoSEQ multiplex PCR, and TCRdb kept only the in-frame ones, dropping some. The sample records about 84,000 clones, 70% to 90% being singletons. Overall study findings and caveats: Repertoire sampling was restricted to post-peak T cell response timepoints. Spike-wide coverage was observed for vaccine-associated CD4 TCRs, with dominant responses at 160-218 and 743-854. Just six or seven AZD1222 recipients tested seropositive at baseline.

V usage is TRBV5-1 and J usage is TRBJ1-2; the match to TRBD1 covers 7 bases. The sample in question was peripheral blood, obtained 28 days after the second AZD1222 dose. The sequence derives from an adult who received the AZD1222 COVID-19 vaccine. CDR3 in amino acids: CASSLDGRGEGGYTF. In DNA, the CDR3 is TGCGCCAGCAGCTTGGATGGCAGGGGGGAAGGTGGCTACACCTTC. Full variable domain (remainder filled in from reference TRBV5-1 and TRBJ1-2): KAGVTQTPRYLIKTRGQQVTLSCSPISGHRSVSWYQQTPGQGLQFLFEYFSETQRNKGNFPGRFSGRQFSNSRSEMNVSTLELGDSALYLCASSLDGRGEGGYTFGSGTRLTVV.